This note documents a single T cell receptor (beta chain) sequence. This sample stems from a study of blood T cell repertoires in COVID-19. Germline-derived CDR1 and CDR2 are SEHNR and FQNEAQ (reference sequence). V lost 2 bases, J lost 4 bases, and 11 bases lay in between. This CDR3 has 14 amino acids. Recruits, aged roughly 18 to 95 years, lived in 24 US areas. The study assigned cohorts using participant-reported clinical history. Recovery meant two consecutive negative NP/OP PCR tests, professional clearance, or resolved symptoms. In the original analysis: Estimation of nucleated cell counts relied on the amplification of reference gene primers. The repertoire was sequenced with immunoSEQ multiplex PCR; TCRdb's copy has only in-frame clones and lacks some. The DNA gave D and trimming, while V, J and clone size come from that table. The table lists over 200,000 clones, approximately 83% of them singletons.

This chain uses TRBV7-9 with TRBJ2-5; a weak D match, TRBD1 (5 bases). The origin of this receptor is a woman aged 45 to 65 who had recovered from COVID-19. The sequenced sample consisted of PBMCs or T cells enriched from blood (not recorded which). The chain's CDR3 is CASSLSGWGETQYF. CDR3 nucleotide sequence: TGTGCCAGCAGCTTATCAGGGTGGGGAGAGACCCAGTACTTC. The variable domain in full, with the rest retrieved from reference TRBV7-9 and TRBJ2-5, is DTGVSQNPRHKITKRGQNVTFRCDPISEHNRLYWYRQTLGQGPEFLTYFQNEAQLEKSRLLSDRFSAERPKGSFSTLEIQRTEQGDSAMYLCASSLSGWGETQYFGPGTRLLVL.